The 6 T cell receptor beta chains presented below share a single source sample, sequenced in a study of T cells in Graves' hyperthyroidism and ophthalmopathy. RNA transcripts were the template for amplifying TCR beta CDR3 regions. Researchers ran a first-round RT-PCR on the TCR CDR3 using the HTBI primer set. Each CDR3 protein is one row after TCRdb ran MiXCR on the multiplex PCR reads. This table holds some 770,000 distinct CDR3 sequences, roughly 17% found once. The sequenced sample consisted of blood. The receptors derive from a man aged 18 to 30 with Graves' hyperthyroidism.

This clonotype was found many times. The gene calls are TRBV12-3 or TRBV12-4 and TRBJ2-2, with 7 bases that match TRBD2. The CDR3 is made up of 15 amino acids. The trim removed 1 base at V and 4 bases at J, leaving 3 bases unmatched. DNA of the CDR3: TGTGCCAGCAGTTTAGGCGGGAGCGGCACCGGGGAGCTGTTTTTT. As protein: CASSLGGSGTGELFF.

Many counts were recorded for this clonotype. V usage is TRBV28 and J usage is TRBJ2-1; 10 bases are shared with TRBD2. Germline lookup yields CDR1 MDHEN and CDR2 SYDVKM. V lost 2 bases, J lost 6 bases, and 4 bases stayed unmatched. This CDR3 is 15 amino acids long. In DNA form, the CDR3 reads TGTGCCAGCAGTTTAAGCCTAGCGGGAGTCAATGAGCAGTTCTTC. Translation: CASSLSLAGVNEQFF.

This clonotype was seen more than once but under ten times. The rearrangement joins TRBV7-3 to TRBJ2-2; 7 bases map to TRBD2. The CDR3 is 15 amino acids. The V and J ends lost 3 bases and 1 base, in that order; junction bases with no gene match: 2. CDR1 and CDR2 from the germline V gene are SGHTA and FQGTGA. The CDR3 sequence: CASSFGGGNTGELFF. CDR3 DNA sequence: TGTGCCAGCAGCTTTGGCGGGGGGAACACCGGGGAGCTGTTTTTT.

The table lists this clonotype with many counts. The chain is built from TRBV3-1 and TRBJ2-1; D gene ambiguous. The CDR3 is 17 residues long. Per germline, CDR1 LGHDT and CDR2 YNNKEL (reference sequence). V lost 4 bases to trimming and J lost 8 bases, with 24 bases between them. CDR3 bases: TGTGCCAGCAGCCCTCCGAGACTGGCCCCCCTTGGTGATGAGCAGTTCTTC. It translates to CASSPPRLAPLGDEQFF.

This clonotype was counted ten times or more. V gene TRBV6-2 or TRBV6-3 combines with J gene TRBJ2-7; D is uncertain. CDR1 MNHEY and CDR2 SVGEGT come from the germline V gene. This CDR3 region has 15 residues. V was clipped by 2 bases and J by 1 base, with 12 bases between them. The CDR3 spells CASSYGGRTSYEQYF. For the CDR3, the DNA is TGTGCCAGCAGTTACGGCGGCAGAACTTCCTACGAGCAGTACTTC.

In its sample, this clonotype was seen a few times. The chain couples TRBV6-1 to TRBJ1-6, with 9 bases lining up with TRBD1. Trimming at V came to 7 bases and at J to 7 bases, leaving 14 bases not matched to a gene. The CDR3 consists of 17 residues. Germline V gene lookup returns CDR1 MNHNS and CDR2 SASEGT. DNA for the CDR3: TGTGCCAGCATTGGACAGGGGTACCACCTAGTGAATTCACCCCTCCACTTT. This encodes CASIGQGYHLVNSPLHF.